This entry is about one T cell receptor beta chain. This clone was seen just once. Its antigen target is currently unknown. Base qualities are missing; no much larger clone stands one base away. The data belong to a study of Tregs in tolerant kidney transplant recipients (dated by TCRdb to between 2017 and 2020). About the study as a whole: The study used TCRbeta sequencing to identify donor-specific regulatory T cells before combined kidney and bone marrow transplantation, then tracked those cells after transplant. Several methods of expanding Tregs specific for an allogeneic donor were compared by TCRbeta repertoire sequencing in a few healthy controls.

General findings and caveats noted by the study authors: Expanding Tregs with activated donor B cells appeared to identify the most biologically relevant and donor-specific TCRbeta repertoire. Biological reproducibility was not examined directly, but technical replication error appeared to be minimal. Because the study included only a small number of patients, the results must be confirmed in larger populations and under other immunosuppression protocols.

For TCRbeta CDR3 sequencing, genomic DNA was extracted from sorted cells using the QIAGEN DNeasy Blood and Tissue Kit. High-throughput TCRbeta CDR3 sequencing was carried out commercially through immunoSEQ, with PCR amplification with bias correction and internal controls included. Processing in the source paper ran as follows. A unique productive TCRbeta sequence was defined by the CDR3 nucleotide sequence when primers matched, and otherwise by the CDR3 amino acid sequence together with the Vbeta and Jbeta genes. As a correction for sorting error, sequences shared between sorted populations at a frequency ratio of 2:1 or less were discarded, and the remaining shared sequences were assigned to the higher population. Donor-reactive sequences were defined as at least 5-fold expanded in CFSE-low cells versus unstimulated cells, with frequency of at least 0.01% in CFSE-low cells. Repertoire divergence was quantified by Jensen-Shannon divergence using the top 100 TCRbeta sequences ranked by frequency. For any sample with multiple sequencing runs, sorting error was corrected in each run separately before the runs were pooled. What TCRdb holds here is the immuneACCESS table cut down to in-frame rearrangements. Part of the clones is not present; checked against another copy, under half of the missing clones reflect an unresolved V gene, and the others are unexplained. Clonal size and the V and J genes are those of that table, whereas D and trimming came from the DNA. This sample comprises about 240,000 clones, around 81% of them detected only once. Together, the top ten hold 0.55% to 0.65% of the sample.

Thawed PBMCs were FACS-sorted into unstimulated Tregs (CD4+CD25+CD127-), CD4+ non-Tregs (CD4+CD25-), CD4 cells and CD8 cells. Blood from healthy controls was obtained either as purchased buffy coats or from healthy volunteers. Healthy control blood was processed to PBMCs by Ficoll density gradient and cryopreserved, and patient PBMCs were collected before and after transplant. Input material: CD4+ T cells from blood. The clonotype comes from a human donor in good health.

The DNA reads as follows: TGTGCCAGTAAGACTAGCGGGAGAATCTACAATGAGCAGTTCTTC. Translated, this gives CASKTSGRIYNEQFF. The chain uses TRBV19 and TRBJ2-1, with 12 bases aligning to TRBD2. V ends up 7 bases short and J 3 bases short, with an unmatched junction base count of 4. The CDR3 numbers 15 residues from cysteine through phenylalanine. Only CDR3 DNA is held: 45 bases, read in frame from base 1. CDR1 LNHDA and CDR2 SQIVND were looked up in the germline V gene (reference sequence).